This T cell receptor (beta chain) was recorded in a study of beta chain features in type 1 diabetes. Study-level points and caveats: Among patients with Type 1 diabetes, TCRB CDR3s were moderately but significantly shorter in every one of the four CD4+ subsets. The influence of HLA type on TCRB rearrangement stayed undetermined.

The study reverse transcribed the entire isolated RNA, so it sequenced expressed TCRB transcripts. Read counts averaged roughly 3.7 million for samples of naive, central memory and regulatory T cells. Some clones are missing from TCRdb's copy, which holds only in-frame ones; the method was immunoSEQ multiplex PCR. The data contain 40,000 or so clones, 51% of them singletons. V dropped 2 bases and J dropped 0 bases, with 8 bases sitting between them. The length of the CDR3 is 15 residues. The germline CDR1 and CDR2 sequences are SGDLS and YYNGEE. The authors obtained over 95% purity in all sorted populations. In this sample, this clone turned up a few times. As yet, its antigen is unknown.

The sequence was collected from a woman under 30 in good health. The chain has TRBV9 and TRBJ2-2, with no clear D. Sequencing was done on a sample of Tregs from blood. This CDR3 reads CASSVGASNTGELFF. In DNA form, the CDR3 reads TGTGCCAGCAGCGTTGGAGCCTCGAACACCGGGGAGCTGTTTTTT.